This note documents a single TCR beta chain sequence. This clone was seen a handful of times. No cognate antigen has been identified for it. Per-base qualities were not stored, and no clone one base away is much larger. Library preparation was by the immunoSEQ multiplex PCR assay. To provide template for TCR sequencing, every sample had RNA extracted and reverse transcribed into cDNA. First-strand cDNA was synthesized using SuperScript III with a 2:1 mix of oligo-dT and random hexamers. A synthetic immune receptor repertoire was used to measure amplification bias, and any remaining bias was corrected computationally. In the authors' own workflow: After raw reads were preprocessed to remove errors, the CDR3 was defined following IMGT conventions as running from the conserved cysteine to phenylalanine. Clonality was calculated as 1 minus Shannon entropy normalized by log2 of the number of productive unique TCRs. Whether each scalp clone was CD4 or CD8 was inferred by checking scalp TCRbeta sequences against the CD4 and CD8 repertoires from sorted blood. TCRdb carries this immuneACCESS record with in-frame sequences only. Its versions omit some clonotypes, under half of them owing to an unresolved V gene in the studies checked, with the rest unexplained. From that table come the V and J calls and clone size; the DNA was used to work out D and trimming. The sample records roughly 150,000 clones, around half of which are singletons. The top ten clonotypes cover roughly a fifth of the sample.

The CDR3 contains 15 residues, cysteine and phenylalanine counted. Only CDR3 DNA is held: 45 bases, read in frame from base 1. From a lookup of the germline V gene, CDR1 and CDR2 are SGHDN and FVKESK. Trimming leaves V shorter by 1 base and J shorter by 6 bases, with the junction holding 4 bases beyond the gene matches. This record belongs to a study of CD8+ T cells in alopecia areata listed by TCRdb under 2018. For the wider study: Treated patients were enrolled in an open-label pilot trial of oral tofacitinib, 5 to 10 mg twice daily, for moderate-to-severe alopecia areata. Tofacitinib was given for 6 to 18 months, followed by 6 months of follow-up off drug to assess delayed response and recurrence. High-throughput TCRbeta sequencing was used to examine T cell clonal expansion in alopecia areata in both the C3H/HeJ mouse model and human patients. Human TCRbeta sequencing covered scalp tissue and sorted CD4+ and CD8+ peripheral blood T cells from patchy and totalis/universalis alopecia areata patients and healthy controls. Biopsies were taken from tofacitinib-treated patients at baseline and again at 4 and 24 weeks into treatment, and several of those patients also had a later scalp biopsy. Clonality in the scalp was compared among normal scalp (n=4), patchy alopecia areata scalp (n=8), and alopecia totalis/universalis scalp (n=8). RNA came from the PAXgene miRNA kit for fixed scalp, the miRNeasy kit for PBMCs, and the RNeasy kit for mouse skin. TCRbeta CDR3 regions were amplified by immunoSEQ multiplex PCR using 35 Vbeta forward and 13 Jbeta reverse primers. Overall study outcomes, separate from this receptor: TCR sequences shared between patients were less clear than in mice, possibly partly because of HLA diversity in the patient population. Unlike mouse skin, which is dominated by gammadelta T cells, normal human skin has resident alphabeta T cells that are also sequenced, and this complicates analysis of the scalp TCR repertoire. Higher clonality and more expanded CD8+ clones were observed in lesional scalp than in normal scalp, particularly in alopecia totalis/universalis, a finding suggestive of antigenic drive.

This specimen's time point label, interpreted: baseline before oral tofacitinib. From alopecia areata patients, peripheral blood was collected along with lesional scalp punch biopsies. After PBMCs were isolated by density centrifugation and stained for CD3, CD4 and CD8, a FACSAria was used to sort CD4+ and CD8+ T cells. In this chain, TRBV14 is recombined with TRBJ2-2, with 8 middle bases fitting TRBD2. This TCR derives from a human donor with alopecia areata. The sample consisted of CD8+ T cells sorted from blood, taken at week 0. The CDR3 has the sequence CASSQVLAGPGELFF. The DNA sequence follows: TGTGCCAGCAGCCAAGTCTTAGCGGGGCCCGGGGAGCTGTTTTTT.